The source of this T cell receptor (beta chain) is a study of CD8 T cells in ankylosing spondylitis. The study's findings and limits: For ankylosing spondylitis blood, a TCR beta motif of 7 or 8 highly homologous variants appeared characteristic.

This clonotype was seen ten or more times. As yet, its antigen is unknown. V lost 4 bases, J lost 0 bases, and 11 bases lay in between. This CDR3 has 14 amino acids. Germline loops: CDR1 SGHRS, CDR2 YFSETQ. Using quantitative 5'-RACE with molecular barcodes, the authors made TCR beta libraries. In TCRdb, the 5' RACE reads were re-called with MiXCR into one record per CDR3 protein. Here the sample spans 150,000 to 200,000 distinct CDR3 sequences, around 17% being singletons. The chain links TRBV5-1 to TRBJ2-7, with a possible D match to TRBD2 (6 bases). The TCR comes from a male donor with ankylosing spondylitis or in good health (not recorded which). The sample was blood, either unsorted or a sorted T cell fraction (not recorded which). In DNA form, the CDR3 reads TGCGCCAGCAGCCTGGGGGACTCCTCCTACGAGCAGTACTTC. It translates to CASSLGDSSYEQYF.